This T cell receptor beta chain was obtained from a study of CD8 T cells in Susac syndrome. This clonotype came up once. Reverse transcription of roughly 0.45 to 1 ug RNA used random hexamers. TCRdb reanalysed the immunoSEQ multiplex PCR reads using MiXCR and keeps one entry per CDR3 protein. The sample carries about 60,000 distinct CDR3 sequences, just under 95% recorded once. CDR1 is SEHNR, CDR2 FQNEAQ, per germline (reference sequence). Trimming removed 5 bases from V and 7 bases from J; junction bases left unmatched: 14. CDR3 length equals 15 residues. The TCR sequence derives from a human donor with multiple sclerosis. The rearrangement uses TRBV7-9 and TRBJ2-7, with 7 bases that match TRBD1. Sequencing was done on a sample of CD8+ T cells from PBMCs. The CDR3 region is CASSTISGGSMEQYF. CDR3 in DNA: TGTGCCAGCAGCACAATTTCAGGGGGATCCATGGAGCAGTACTTC.